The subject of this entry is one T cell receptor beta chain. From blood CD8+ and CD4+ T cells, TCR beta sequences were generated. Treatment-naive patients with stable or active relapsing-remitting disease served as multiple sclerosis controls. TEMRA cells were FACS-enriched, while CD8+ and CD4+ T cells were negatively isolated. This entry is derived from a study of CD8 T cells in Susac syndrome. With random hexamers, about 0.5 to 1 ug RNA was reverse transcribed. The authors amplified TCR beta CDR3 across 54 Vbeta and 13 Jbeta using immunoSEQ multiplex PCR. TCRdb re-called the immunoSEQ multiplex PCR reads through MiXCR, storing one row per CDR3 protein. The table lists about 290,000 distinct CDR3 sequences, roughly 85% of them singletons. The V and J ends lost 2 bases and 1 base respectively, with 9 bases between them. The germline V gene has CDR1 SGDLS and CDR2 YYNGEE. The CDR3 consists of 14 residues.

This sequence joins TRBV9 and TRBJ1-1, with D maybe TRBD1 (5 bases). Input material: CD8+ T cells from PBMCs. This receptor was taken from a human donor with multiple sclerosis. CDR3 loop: CASSVTQGNTEAFF. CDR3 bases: TGTGCCAGCAGCGTCACCCAGGGGAACACTGAAGCTTTCTTT.